This TCR beta chain stems from a study of identical twins. One entry per CDR3 protein results from TCRdb running MiXCR on the 5' RACE reads. The data contain 690,000 or so distinct CDR3 sequences, 6% to 6.5% of them singletons. CDR3 length: 15 residues. J gave up 3 bases and V 3 bases, and 6 bases lay outside the gene matches. Looked up from germline, CDR1 is SGHRS and CDR2 is YFSETQ. The rearrangement joins TRBV5-1 to TRBJ2-3, with TRBD2 matching over 8 bases. The sequence was obtained from a man between 18 and 35 years old in good health. Sequences were obtained from naive T cells sorted from blood. The CDR3 is CASSSPGLETDTQYF. The CDR3 DNA sequence: TGCGCCAGCAGCTCGCCGGGACTAGAAACAGATACGCAGTATTTT.